What follows are 26 T cell receptor beta chains derived from one specimen sequenced in a study of T-cell memory formation after mild COVID-19. From the 5' RACE reads, TCRdb called clonotypes with MiXCR, one entry per CDR3 protein. This sample carries about 190,000 distinct CDR3 sequences, approximately 30% of them seen once, and the ten largest clones take about an eighth. The material sequenced was PBMCs or a T cell subset sorted from them (not recorded which). All receptors derive from an adult woman who had mild COVID-19 (a few samples of this study predate the infection). Cell type and time point are not known.

About this clonotype itself: One base away lies a much larger clone, so this may be a sequencing read error. V is TRBV12-3 or TRBV12-4 and J is TRBJ2-6, with D possibly matching TRBD1 (6 bases). CDR3 size: 17 residues. The CDR3 loop is CASSLRTGTSGANVPTF. As DNA, the CDR3 is TGTGCCAGCAGTCTACGCACAGGGACATCTGGGGCCAACGTCCCGACTTTC.

This clonotype was seen more than once but under ten times. The chain links TRBV18 to TRBJ1-2; tentatively, D is TRBD1 (5 bases). Deletions cut 3 bases from V and 6 bases from J, with 14 bases between. The CDR3 consists of 14 residues. In germline, CDR1 is KGHSH, CDR2 LQKENI. The CDR3, as DNA: TGTGCCAGCTCACCTGGGACCCCTTTCCATGGCTACACCTTC. Its translation is CASSPGTPFHGYTF.

This clonotype was counted only a few times. The V gene is TRBV25-1, the J gene TRBJ2-1, with 11 bases matching TRBD2. J was trimmed by 8 bases and V by 4 bases; bases with no gene match: 13. CDR1 and CDR2 from the germline V gene are MGHDK and SYGVNS. The CDR3 runs 17 residues. The CDR3 protein is CASSGGETSGSKYEQFF. In DNA form, the CDR3 reads TGTGCCAGCAGTGGAGGGGAAACTAGCGGGAGTAAATATGAGCAGTTCTTC.

The CDR3 loop is CASSRAGGSSYNEQFF. For the CDR3, the DNA is TGTGCCAGCAGCAGAGCGGGAGGGAGCTCCTACAATGAGCAGTTCTTC. The chain recombines TRBV7-2 with TRBJ2-1; 10 bases match TRBD2. The V segment lost 5 bases and the J segment 0 bases; nucleotides outside the gene matches: 4. CDR3 length: 16 residues. The V gene's germline CDR1 is SGHTA and CDR2 FQGNSA.

This clonotype was found a few times. This rearrangement joins TRBV6-5 to TRBJ2-1; 13 positions match TRBD2. Germline assignment: CDR1 MNHEY and CDR2 SVGAGI. V was pared by 6 bases and J by 8 bases, with 7 bases of the junction left unmatched. This CDR3 has 15 residues. As DNA, the CDR3 is TGTGCCAGCAGCCCACTAGCGGGGGGGCGAGATGAGCAGTTCTTC. It specifies CASSPLAGGRDEQFF.

This chain connects TRBV10-3 to TRBJ2-7; a weak D match, TRBD2 (5 bases). The CDR3 loop spans 14 amino acids. Trimming stripped 0 bases from V and 8 bases from J, with 14 bases between. The germline V gene has CDR1 ENHRY and CDR2 SYGVKD. The CDR3 region is CAISESMPSYKQYF. CDR3 DNA sequence: TGTGCCATCAGTGAGTCGATGCCTAGCTATAAGCAGTACTTC.

This sequence joins TRBV9 and TRBJ2-3; D remains ambiguous. The V end was cut by 0 bases, the J end by 0 bases, with 5 bases between. This CDR3 has 14 amino acids. Per the germline V gene, CDR1 is SGDLS and CDR2 is YYNGEE. CDR3 region: CASSVVSSTDTQYF. The DNA of the CDR3 is TGTGCCAGCAGCGTAGTTTCTAGCACAGATACGCAGTATTTT.

The CDR3 nucleotides are TGTGCCAGCAGTTACTCGATTACGGCTAGCGGGGGCTACGAGCAGTACTTC. Translating it yields CASSYSITASGGYEQYF. The rearrangement links TRBV6-6 to TRBJ2-7; 10 bases are shared with TRBD2. The CDR3 covers 17 residues. Looked up from germline, CDR1 is MNHNY and CDR2 is SVGAGI (reference sequence). V gave up 0 bases and J gave up 3 bases; unmatched junction bases: 8.

The rearrangement links TRBV20-1 to TRBJ2-2; 11 bases agree with TRBD1. The CDR3 totals 18 residues. The trim removed 1 base at V and 6 bases at J, leaving 13 bases unmatched. The germline V gene has CDR1 DFQATT and CDR2 SNEGSKA (reference sequence). The CDR3 here is CSARVLDRGPEDAGELFF. CDR3 sequence (DNA): TGCAGTGCTAGAGTCTTGGACAGGGGGCCGGAGGACGCCGGGGAGCTGTTTTTT.

The chain is built from TRBV6-5 and TRBJ2-6; possible D gene TRBD2, 5 bases. Germline V gene lookup returns CDR1 MNHEY and CDR2 SVGAGI. The CDR3 length is 17 residues. V gave up 6 bases and J gave up 0 bases, with 15 bases separating them. In DNA form, the CDR3 reads TGTGCCAGCAGACGTGAGGGCGGACTCTCTGGGGCCAACGTCCTGACTTTC. Translating gives CASRREGGLSGANVLTF.

The DNA of the CDR3 is TGCGCCAGCGGGTCTTTCGGGGCTACGAGGGAGACCCAGTACTTC. Its translation is CASGSFGATRETQYF. The genes are TRBV5-1 and TRBJ2-5; D tentatively fits TRBD1 or TRBD2 (5 bases each). V was cut by 7 bases and J by 5 bases, with 21 bases left in between. This CDR3 has 15 amino acids. Per germline, CDR1 SGHRS and CDR2 YFSETQ.

This clonotype showed up just once. The CDR3, as DNA: TGCAGTGCGGCGGGACTGGGGTCGATCTACGAGCAGTACTTC. Amino acid sequence: CSAAGLGSIYEQYF. This sequence joins TRBV20-1 and TRBJ2-7; D is possibly TRBD2 (6 bases). This CDR3 comprises 14 residues. Germline values: CDR1 DFQATT, CDR2 SNEGSKA (reference sequence). The V end lost 6 bases, the J end lost 3 bases, and 18 bases lay between the germline ends.

This chain links TRBV21-1 with TRBJ2-1; the table assigns TRBD1, which was not confirmed against the DNA. TRBV21-1 is noted as a pseudogene. The CDR3 length is 12 residues. The CDR3 DNA reads TGTGCCAGCAGCATCGGACAGAGGAGTTCCGTCTTC. This gives the protein CASSIGQRSSVF.

The chain is built from TRBV5-1 and TRBJ2-1; D remains ambiguous. In germline, CDR1 is SGHRS, CDR2 YFSETQ. V was cut by 4 bases and J by 8 bases, with 19 bases left in between. The CDR3 has 15 residues. The CDR3 here is CASSLQMLESDEQFF. The CDR3 DNA is TGCGCCAGCAGCCTACAAATGTTAGAGTCGGATGAGCAGTTCTTC.

Many counts were recorded for this clonotype. The V gene is TRBV9, the J gene TRBJ1-5; D might be TRBD1 (6 bases). Trimming removed 2 bases at V and 1 base at J, with 10 bases between. This CDR3 region has 15 residues. Germline CDR1 and CDR2: SGDLS and YYNGEE. The CDR3: CASSVSGASNQPQHF. The DNA for the CDR3 is TGTGCCAGCAGCGTTTCAGGGGCGAGCAATCAGCCCCAGCATTTT.

This clonotype has a handful of counts. CDR3 sequence (DNA): TGTGCCAGCAGCCCACCACGGACAGGGACCAATTCACCCCTCCACTTT. Amino acid sequence: CASSPPRTGTNSPLHF. The rearrangement links TRBV6-6 to TRBJ1-6, with 8 bases lining up with TRBD1. CDR1 and CDR2 (germline): MNHNY, SVGAGI (reference sequence). CDR3 length: 16 amino acids. The V segment lost 6 bases and the J segment 7 bases; nucleotides outside the gene matches: 11.

The chain employs TRBV7-3 and TRBJ2-1, with 7 bases lining up with TRBD2. The CDR3 has 14 amino acids. The trim removed 6 bases at V and 7 bases at J, leaving 9 bases unmatched. The germline V gene encodes CDR1 SGHTA and CDR2 FQGTGA. The CDR3 region has the DNA TGTGCCAGCAGTGCCGGACTAGGGACTAATGAGCAGTTCTTC. Its translation is CASSAGLGTNEQFF. The entire variable domain, with the rest obtained from reference TRBV7-3 and TRBJ2-1, is as follows: GAGVSQTPSNKVTEKGKYVELRCDPISGHTALYWYRQSLGQGPEFLIYFQGTGAADDSGLPNDRFFAVRPEGSVSTLKIQRTERGDSAVYLCASSAGLGTNEQFFGPGTRLTVL.

The rearrangement joins TRBV24-1 to TRBJ2-1; 9 bases are a match to TRBD1. V trimming: 6 bases; J trimming: 7 bases; junction bases outside the gene matches: 6. The germline CDR1 and CDR2 sequences are KGHDR and SFDVKD. This CDR3 is 14 amino acids long. In DNA form, the CDR3 reads TGTGCCACCAGTACAGGGGGCATAGGGAATGAGCAGTTCTTC. Translating it yields CATSTGGIGNEQFF.

To note about this clonotype: Compared with germline, one end of the junction differs, possibly owing to a read error. The V gene is TRBV7-9, the J gene TRBJ2-1, with 10 bases lining up with TRBD2. The CDR3 contains 14 residues. The germline V gene has CDR1 SEHNR and CDR2 FQNEAQ (reference sequence). The CDR3 reads CASSEPSVSGRPLF. The CDR3 DNA reads TGTGCCAGCAGCGAGCCCTCGGTTAGCGGGAGGCCGCTCTTC.

The rearrangement joins TRBV6-2 or TRBV6-3 to TRBJ2-3, with D perhaps TRBD1 (6 bases). The CDR3 sequence is 19 residues long. Trimming removed 0 bases from V and 1 base from J, with 20 bases in between. CDR1 and CDR2 from the germline V gene are MNHEY and SVGEGT. The CDR3 DNA follows: TGTGCCAGCAGTTACTCTGGCCTAACCAACAGGGCACGCACAGATACGCAGTATTTT. Encoded protein: CASSYSGLTNRARTDTQYF.

The chain uses TRBV10-3 and TRBJ1-1, with 9 bases aligning to TRBD1. CDR3 length equals 13 residues. Germline CDR1 is ENHRY and CDR2 is SYGVKD. Germline trimming cut 7 bases from V and 7 bases from J; bases unmatched to any gene: 7. The CDR3, as DNA: TGTGCCATCAACCGGGGACAGGGACTTGAAGCTTTCTTT. This sequence encodes CAINRGQGLEAFF.

This clonotype has at least ten counts. CDR3 sequence reads: CASSQTPPGGPKNIQYF. The CDR3 DNA reads as TGCGCCAGCAGCCAAACCCCCCCCGGGGGGCCTAAAAACATTCAGTACTTC. V usage is TRBV4-1 and J usage is TRBJ2-4; D is possibly TRBD2 (7 bases). V lost 2 bases and J 4 bases, leaving 18 bases between the germline ends. This CDR3 comprises 17 residues. CDR1 is MGHRA and CDR2 is YSYEKL in the germline V gene.

The chain has TRBV9 and TRBJ2-1, with D maybe TRBD1 (7 bases). This CDR3 has 15 amino acids. V lost 6 bases and J 7 bases, leaving 20 bases between the germline ends. The germline V gene encodes CDR1 SGDLS and CDR2 YYNGEE. CDR3 DNA sequence: TGTGCCAGCACCGCGGGGACAGCCGTCTGGAATGAGCAGTTCTTC. This gives the protein CASTAGTAVWNEQFF.

A few counts support this clonotype. J is TRBJ2-7 and V is TRBV20-1; D is unclear. V lost 2 bases, J lost 3 bases, and 11 bases lay in between. CDR1 is DFQATT, CDR2 SNEGSKA, per germline (reference sequence). This CDR3 has 13 residues. The CDR3 nucleotides read TGCAGTGCTAGATTGGACGGGCGCTACGAGCAGTACTTC. Protein: CSARLDGRYEQYF.

This chain joins TRBV2 and TRBJ2-1; D not certain. The germline V gene has CDR1 SNHLY and CDR2 FYNNEI. The CDR3 loop spans 10 amino acids. Trimming left V 6 bases short and J 6 bases short, with 3 bases between. CDR3: CASRINEQFF. The CDR3 DNA follows: TGTGCCAGCAGGATCAATGAGCAGTTCTTC. Variable domain in full (rest from reference TRBV2 and TRBJ2-1): EPEVTQTPSHQVTQMGQEVILRCVPISNHLYFYWYRQILGQKVEFLVSFYNNEISEKSEIFDDQFSVERPDGSNFTLKIRSTKLEDSAMYFCASRINEQFFGPGTRLTVL.

The rearrangement joins TRBV27 to TRBJ2-7; tentatively, D is TRBD1 (7 bases). In germline, CDR1 is MNHEY, CDR2 SMNVEV (reference sequence). The CDR3 sequence is 14 residues long. Trimming shortened V by 5 bases and J by 5 bases, and 16 bases separated the two germline ends. The CDR3 sequence is CASSPNDREDEQYF. The DNA for the CDR3 is TGTGCCAGCAGTCCTAATGACAGGGAGGACGAGCAGTACTTC.